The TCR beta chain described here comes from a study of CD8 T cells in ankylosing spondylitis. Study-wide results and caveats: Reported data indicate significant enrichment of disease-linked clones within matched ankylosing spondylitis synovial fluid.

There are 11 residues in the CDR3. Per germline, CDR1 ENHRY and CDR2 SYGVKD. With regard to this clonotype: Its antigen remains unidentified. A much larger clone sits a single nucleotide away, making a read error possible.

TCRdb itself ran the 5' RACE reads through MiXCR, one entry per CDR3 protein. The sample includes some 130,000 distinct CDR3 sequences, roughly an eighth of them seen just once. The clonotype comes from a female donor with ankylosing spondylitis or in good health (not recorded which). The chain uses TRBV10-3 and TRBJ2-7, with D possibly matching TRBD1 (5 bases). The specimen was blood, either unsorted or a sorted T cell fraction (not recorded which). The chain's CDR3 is CTISDSYEQYF. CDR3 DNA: TGTACCATCAGTGACAGCTACGAGCAGTACTTC.